The 4 T cell receptor beta chains listed next were all sequenced from one sample in a study of blood T cells in healthy people across ages. Together with a sample-barcoded 5' primer, a J-beta primer mix was included in a second PCR lasting about 6 to 11 cycles. From the 5' RACE reads, TCRdb called clonotypes with MiXCR, one entry per CDR3 protein. This sample has some 940,000 distinct CDR3 sequences, with almost 30% found just once. The sample was also reused in another study, on T cells of mothers and their children.

Sequenced input: blood. The receptors come from a woman in her 40s in good health.

This clonotype was seen a few times. A single base separates this from a much larger clone, so it may be a read error. V and J are TRBV29-1 and TRBJ1-2; the D is unclear. Germline loops: CDR1 SQVTM, CDR2 ANQGSEA. There are 11 residues in the CDR3. The CDR3 bases are TGCAGCGACGACACCGGCTATGACTACACCTTC. Translation gives CSDDTGYDYTF.

This clonotype appeared a few times. This rearrangement joins TRBV7-2 to TRBJ2-3; D is perhaps TRBD1 (6 bases). Germline lookup yields CDR1 SGHTA and CDR2 FQGNSA. V was clipped by 1 base and J by 6 bases, with 11 bases between them. CDR3 size: 14 residues. Here the CDR3 DNA reads TGTGCCAGCAGCTTAGGATGGGGGCCCGATACGCAGTATTTT. Translation: CASSLGWGPDTQYF.

As concerns this clonotype: A read error may be the cause here, since a much bigger clone is one base away. The chain has TRBV29-1 and TRBJ2-1, with D unresolved. The CDR3 has 12 amino acids. The germline V gene encodes CDR1 SQVTM and CDR2 ANQGSEA. The germline V and J ends were trimmed by 5 bases and 10 bases, with 15 bases remaining between them. The CDR3 region has the DNA TGCAGCGTTCCCCGGAGAAACTACGAGCAGTTCTTC. It yields the protein CSVPRRNYEQFF.

This clonotype was detected many times. For the CDR3, the DNA is TGCGCCAGCAGCTTGGAAGGCGGGAGCTCTGGGGCCAACGTCCTGACTTTC. It encodes CASSLEGGSSGANVLTF. J is TRBJ2-6 and V is TRBV5-1; TRBD2 agrees at 7 bases. The CDR3 contains 17 residues. V lost 0 bases, J lost 0 bases, and 3 bases stayed unmatched. Germline values: CDR1 SGHRS, CDR2 YFSETQ.